This T cell receptor (beta chain) is drawn from a study of intratumoral heterogeneity in liver cancer. On the study more broadly: The median patient age was around 60 years, and most were male.

All patients had early-stage hepatocellular carcinoma and were untreated before surgical resection. Samples came from areas without visible necrosis or hemorrhage. The germline V gene has CDR1 SGHDT and CDR2 YYEEEE. The V end lost 2 bases, the J end lost 0 bases, and 14 bases lay between the germline ends. The CDR3 loop spans 16 amino acids. The repertoire was sequenced with immunoSEQ multiplex PCR; TCRdb's copy has only in-frame clones and lacks some. The table has 20,000 to 25,000 clones, about two thirds seen once. The rearrangement uses TRBV5-6 and TRBJ1-1; the D gene is possibly TRBD1 (5 bases). Sequencing used tumor-adjacent normal tissue, obtained before any cancer treatment. The clonotype was recovered from a woman in her sixties or seventies with hepatocellular carcinoma. The CDR3 DNA is TGTGCCAGCAGCTTTCCCTTGAGGGGCATGAACACTGAAGCTTTCTTT. Encoded protein: CASSFPLRGMNTEAFF.